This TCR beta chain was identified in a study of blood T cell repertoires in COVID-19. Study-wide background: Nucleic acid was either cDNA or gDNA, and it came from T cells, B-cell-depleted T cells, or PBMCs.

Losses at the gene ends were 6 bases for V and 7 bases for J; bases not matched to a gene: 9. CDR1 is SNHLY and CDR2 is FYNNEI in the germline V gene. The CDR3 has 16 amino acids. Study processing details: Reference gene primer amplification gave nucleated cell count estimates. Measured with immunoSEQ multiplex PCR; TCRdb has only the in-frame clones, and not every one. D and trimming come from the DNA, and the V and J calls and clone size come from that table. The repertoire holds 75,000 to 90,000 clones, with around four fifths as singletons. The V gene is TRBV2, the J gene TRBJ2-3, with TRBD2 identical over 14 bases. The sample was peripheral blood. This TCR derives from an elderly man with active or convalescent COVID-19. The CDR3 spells CASRGTSGSSFYTQYF. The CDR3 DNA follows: TGTGCCAGCAGAGGGACTAGCGGGAGTTCATTTTATACGCAGTATTTT.